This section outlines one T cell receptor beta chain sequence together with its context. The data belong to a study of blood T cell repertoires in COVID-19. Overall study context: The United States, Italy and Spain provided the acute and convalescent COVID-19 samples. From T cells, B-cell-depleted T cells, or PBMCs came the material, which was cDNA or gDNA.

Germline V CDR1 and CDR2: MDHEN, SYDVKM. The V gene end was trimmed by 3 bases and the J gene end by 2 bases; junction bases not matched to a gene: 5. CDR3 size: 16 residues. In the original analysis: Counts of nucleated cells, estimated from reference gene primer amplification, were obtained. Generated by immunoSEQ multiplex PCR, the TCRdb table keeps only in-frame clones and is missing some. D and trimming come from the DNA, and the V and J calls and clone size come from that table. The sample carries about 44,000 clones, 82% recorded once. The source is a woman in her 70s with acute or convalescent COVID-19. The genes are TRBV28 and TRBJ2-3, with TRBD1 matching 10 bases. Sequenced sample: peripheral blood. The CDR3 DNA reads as TGTGCCAGCAGTTTTAGGGACAGGGGTTACACAGATACGCAGTATTTT. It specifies CASSFRDRGYTDTQYF.